The 8 T cell receptor beta chains listed next were all sequenced from one sample in a study of blood T cell repertoires in COVID-19. The protocol was immunoSEQ multiplex PCR, while the TCRdb copy is restricted to in-frame clones and leaves out a portion. The table records some 56,000 clones, around 84% of them present only once. Input material: peripheral blood. The receptors were gathered from a woman older than 75 with acute or convalescent COVID-19.

The chain carries TRBV15 and TRBJ1-4; D is ambiguous. The CDR3 has 16 amino acids. Trimming shortened V by 5 bases and J by 2 bases, and 15 bases separated the two germline ends. Germline V gives CDR1 LNHNV, CDR2 YYDKDF (reference sequence). CDR3 in DNA: TGTGCCACCAGCTCCGGGGAACCGCGCACTAATGAAAAACTGTTTTTT. Encoded protein: CATSSGEPRTNEKLFF.

The sample holds one count of this clone. The chain joins TRBV30 to TRBJ1-2; D ambiguous. Trimming stripped 3 bases from V and 4 bases from J, with 15 bases between. Germline CDR1 GTSNPN, CDR2 SVGIG (reference sequence). The CDR3 loop spans 14 amino acids. CDR3 sequence: CAWRPAGRGYGYTF. CDR3 in DNA: TGTGCCTGGAGGCCCGCGGGAAGAGGCTATGGCTACACCTTC.

There are a few counts of this clone. The chain employs TRBV2 and TRBJ1-5, with 9 bases identical to TRBD1. Germline-derived CDR1 and CDR2 are SNHLY and FYNNEI. The length of the CDR3 is 14 residues. Trimming at V came to 7 bases and at J to 4 bases, leaving 5 bases not matched to a gene. The CDR3 loop reads CASMGQGGNQPQHF. The CDR3 nucleotides read TGTGCCAGCATGGGACAGGGTGGAAATCAGCCCCAGCATTTT.

The chain uses TRBV2 and TRBJ1-6; a weak D match, TRBD1 (6 bases). The CDR3 is 15 residues long. The germline V and J ends were trimmed by 6 bases and 8 bases, with 17 bases remaining between them. Germline CDR1 is SNHLY and CDR2 is FYNNEI. CDR3 sequence: CASSRDTQGYSPLHF. In DNA, the CDR3 is TGTGCCAGCAGCCGGGACACCCAAGGATATTCACCCCTCCACTTT.

The genes are TRBV2 and TRBJ2-2; TRBD2 matches at 8 bases. J lost 7 bases, V lost 7 bases, and 11 bases had no gene match. The CDR3 is 15 amino acids. CDR1 is SNHLY and CDR2 is FYNNEI in the germline V gene. The CDR3: CASKENGGAVGELFF. As DNA, the CDR3 is TGTGCCAGCAAGGAAAACGGGGGGGCCGTCGGGGAGCTGTTTTTT.

The chain carries TRBV11-3 and TRBJ1-6; 9 nucleotides agree with TRBD1. Germline values: CDR1 SGHNT, CDR2 YENEEA. With V trimmed by 4 bases and J by 7 bases, 5 bases remained unmatched. This CDR3 has 15 amino acids. The CDR3 nucleotides are TGTGCCAGCAGCTCCGGGACAGGGAGAAATTCACCCCTCCACTTT. Its translation: CASSSGTGRNSPLHF.

This clone was detected a few times. The rearrangement joins TRBV7-8 to TRBJ1-6; 8 nucleotides align to TRBD1. Unmatched junction bases numbered 10, after V lost 5 bases and J lost 10 bases. The CDR3 contains 15 residues. The germline CDR1 and CDR2 sequences are SGHVS and FQNEAQ. CDR3 in amino acids: CASSTRTGPVSPLHF. Here the CDR3 DNA reads TGTGCCAGCAGCACCCGGACAGGGCCTGTCTCACCCCTCCACTTT. Based on the CDR3 plus reference TRBV7-8 and TRBJ1-6, the full variable domain is GAGVSQSPRYKVAKRGQDVALRCDPISGHVSLFWYQQALGQGPEFLTYFQNEAQLDKSGLPSDRFFAERPEGSVSTLKIQRTQQEDSAVYLCASSTRTGPVSPLHFGNGTRLTVT.

This clone has a handful of counts. The chain combines TRBV5-5 with TRBJ2-7; 8 nucleotides agree with TRBD1. Germline V gene lookup returns CDR1 SGHKS and CDR2 YYEKEE (reference sequence). Losses at the gene ends were 6 bases for V and 1 base for J; bases not matched to a gene: 3. This CDR3 is built from 13 residues. The CDR3 DNA is TGTGCCAGCACACGACAGGGGTCCTACGAGCAGTACTTC. Its translation is CASTRQGSYEQYF.